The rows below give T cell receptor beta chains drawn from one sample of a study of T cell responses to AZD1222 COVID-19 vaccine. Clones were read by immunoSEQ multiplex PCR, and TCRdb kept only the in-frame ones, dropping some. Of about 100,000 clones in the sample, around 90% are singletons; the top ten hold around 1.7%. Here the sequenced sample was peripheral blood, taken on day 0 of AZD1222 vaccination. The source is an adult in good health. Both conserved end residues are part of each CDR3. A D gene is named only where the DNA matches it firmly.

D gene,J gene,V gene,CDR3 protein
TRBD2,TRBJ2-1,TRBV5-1,CASSSGTSGSYNEQFF
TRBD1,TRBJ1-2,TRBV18,CASSPGQVYGYTF
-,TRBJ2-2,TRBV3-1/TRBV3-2,CASSATGPGVPGELFF
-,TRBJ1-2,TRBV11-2,CASSLQEAGGYTF
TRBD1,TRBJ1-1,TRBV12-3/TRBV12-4,CASSNTGGTEAFF
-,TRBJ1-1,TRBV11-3,CASSLLTKDGEAFF
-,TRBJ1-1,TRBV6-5,CASSYSAVSNTEAFF
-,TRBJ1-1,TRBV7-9,CASSDKAEAFF
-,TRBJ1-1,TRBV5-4,CASSLVGTEAFF
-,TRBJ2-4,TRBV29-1,CSVEVGGGEDIQYF
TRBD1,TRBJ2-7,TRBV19,CASRPGQNSYEQYF
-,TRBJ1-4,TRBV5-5,CASSLFDSLEKLFF
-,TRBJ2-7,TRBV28,CASSPLSRGGWSEQYF